This T cell receptor beta chain originates from a study of blood T cell repertoires in COVID-19. Study in general: Acute and convalescent COVID-19 specimens originated in the United States, Italy and Spain. Sample material is recorded as cDNA or gDNA derived from T cells, B-cell-depleted T cells, or PBMCs.

Methods used by the authors: Estimation of nucleated cell counts relied on the amplification of reference gene primers. Profiled with immunoSEQ multiplex PCR; TCRdb holds only in-frame clones, not every one. Clone size and V and J calls were adopted from that table, with D and trimming inferred from the DNA. The data contain about 80,000 clones, roughly 90% of them singletons. Only a few counts were recorded for this clone. After removal of 4 bases from V and 6 bases from J, the junction contained 9 bases not matched to a gene. The germline gives CDR1 MNHEY, CDR2 SVGEGT. The CDR3 has 17 amino acids. This chain links TRBV6-2 or TRBV6-3 with TRBJ2-2; 12 positions match TRBD2. The source material was peripheral blood. The sequence derives from a man between 65 and 85 years old with active or convalescent COVID-19. CDR3 bases: TGTGCCAGCAGTTCCTTCAGGACTAGCGGGGAGGCCGGGGAGCTGTTTTTT. It specifies CASSSFRTSGEAGELFF.